Listed here are 26 T cell receptor beta chains from one sample, sequenced in a study of T-cell reconstitution after alpha-beta-depleted transplantation in children. Using unique molecular identifiers, the investigators prepared the TCRbeta library. TCRdb re-derived calls from the PCR reads in MiXCR, one entry per CDR3 protein. The profile shows some 450,000 distinct CDR3 sequences, about 40% of them singletons. The material sequenced was PBMCs, taken before TCRalphabeta/CD19-depleted stem cell transplant. These receptor sequences come from a girl under 10 years old with aplastic anemia, due to receive a stem cell transplant.

The chain couples TRBV7-9 to TRBJ2-1; D is unresolved. Germline assignment: CDR1 SEHNR and CDR2 FQNEAQ (reference sequence). CDR3 length: 17 residues. V lost 5 bases to trimming and J lost 5 bases, with 22 bases between them. As DNA, the CDR3 is TGTGCCAGCAGCCCTCCTACCGCTAGTTCACCCAACAATGAGCAGTTCTTC. The encoded protein is CASSPPTASSPNNEQFF.

This sequence joins TRBV20-1 and TRBJ2-7; the D is unclear. The CDR3 extends over 14 amino acids. Deletions cut 0 bases from V and 6 bases from J, with 15 bases between. The V gene's germline CDR1 is DFQATT and CDR2 SNEGSKA (reference sequence). The CDR3 reads CSAREGRVPGEQYF. In DNA, the CDR3 is TGCAGTGCTAGAGAGGGCCGAGTCCCTGGCGAGCAGTACTTC.

This clonotype came up a few times. This chain links TRBV10-3 with TRBJ2-1; TRBD2 matches at 7 bases. CDR3 size: 13 residues. V gave up 6 bases and J gave up 5 bases; unmatched junction bases: 4. Looked up from germline, CDR1 is ENHRY and CDR2 is SYGVKD. The CDR3 here is CAIRAGVDNEQFF. CDR3 DNA sequence: TGTGCCATCAGGGCGGGGGTCGACAATGAGCAGTTCTTC.

J is TRBJ2-2 and V is TRBV23-1; D might be TRBD2 (5 bases). TRBV23-1 is identified as an open reading frame with a role that is uncertain. Trimming took 4 bases from V and 6 from J, leaving 12 bases between them. This CDR3 region has 14 residues. Here the CDR3 DNA reads TGCGCCAGCAGTCGGCCGGGAACGTCCGGGGAGCTGTTTTTT. It is translated as CASSRPGTSGELFF.

The CDR3 loop reads CASSSQGSGPLEQYF. DNA of the CDR3: TGTGCCAGCAGCTCGCAGGGGAGCGGGCCCCTCGAGCAGTACTTC. The rearrangement uses TRBV7-2 and TRBJ2-7, with D tentatively TRBD1 or TRBD2 (6 bases each). Germline CDR1 SGHTA, CDR2 FQGNSA. The V gene lost 4 bases and the J gene lost 6 bases, with 19 bases spanning the gap. The CDR3 extends over 15 amino acids.

J is TRBJ2-7 and V is TRBV20-1; 7 bases are a match to TRBD2. The J segment lost 3 bases and the V segment lost 1 base, leaving 9 bases of the junction unmatched. Germline loops: CDR1 DFQATT, CDR2 SNEGSKA (reference sequence). The CDR3 runs 15 residues. This chain's CDR3 is CSARGRGDLDYEQYF. CDR3 nucleotides: TGCAGTGCTAGAGGTCGGGGGGATCTAGACTACGAGCAGTACTTC.

The gene calls are TRBV7-6 and TRBJ2-3; the D gene is possibly TRBD2 (6 bases). The germline gives CDR1 SGHVS, CDR2 FNYEAQ. This CDR3 has 16 residues. The V end lost 4 bases, the J end lost 2 bases, and 16 bases lay between the germline ends. CDR3 nucleotides: TGTGCCAGCAGCTCCACCGGGGGAGGCCCCACAGATACGCAGTATTTT. Protein sequence: CASSSTGGGPTDTQYF.

This clonotype has at least ten counts. This chain links TRBV20-1 with TRBJ2-1, with TRBD2 identical over 11 bases. The J segment lost 8 bases and the V segment lost 2 bases, leaving 8 bases of the junction unmatched. Germline assignment: CDR1 DFQATT and CDR2 SNEGSKA (reference sequence). The CDR3 is 15 amino acids. CDR3 sequence: CSARIAGGPIDEQFF. CDR3 bases: TGCAGTGCTAGAATAGCGGGAGGGCCTATCGATGAGCAGTTCTTC.

This clonotype showed up many times. The J gene is TRBJ2-1, the V gene TRBV6-5, with unresolved D. The length of the CDR3 is 11 residues. With 6 bases removed from V and 5 bases from J, the gap between germline ends came to 5 bases. The germline V gene has CDR1 MNHEY and CDR2 SVGAGI. The CDR3, as DNA: TGTGCCAGCAGCCGAGACAATGAGCAGTTCTTC. Translation: CASSRDNEQFF.

Of note for this clonotype: It may be a read error: a sequence one base away is much more abundant. The rearrangement uses TRBV12-3 or TRBV12-4 and TRBJ2-1; D uncertain. The CDR3 contains 10 residues. V was clipped by 2 bases and J by 8 bases, with 1 base between them. The CDR3 region has the DNA TGTGCCAGCAGTTTATATGAGCAGTTCTTC. As protein: CASSLYEQFF.

This clonotype turned up a few times. V gene TRBV18 combines with J gene TRBJ2-1; TRBD1 or TRBD2 may be the D gene (6 bases each). V was clipped by 7 bases and J by 2 bases, with 12 bases between them. Germline V gene lookup returns CDR1 KGHSH and CDR2 LQKENI. There are 14 residues in the CDR3. In DNA form, the CDR3 reads TGTGCCAGCTTAAGGGGGGAGCCCTACAATGAGCAGTTCTTC. Protein: CASLRGEPYNEQFF.

Concerning this clonotype: Just one base apart from a much larger clone, this may be a read error. This rearrangement joins TRBV7-8 to TRBJ2-3, with 9 bases lining up with TRBD1. This CDR3 spans 15 amino acids. Germline V gives CDR1 SGHVS, CDR2 FQNEAQ. V gave up 5 bases and J gave up 1 base; unmatched junction bases: 4. This chain's CDR3 is CASSDRDRGTDTQYF. The CDR3 DNA follows: TGTGCCAGCAGCGACCGGGACAGGGGCACAGATACGCAGTATTTT.

V gene TRBV20-1 combines with J gene TRBJ2-2; tentative D call: TRBD2 (6 bases). The germline V and J ends were trimmed by 1 base and 3 bases, with 12 bases remaining between them. Germline-derived CDR1 and CDR2 are DFQATT and SNEGSKA (reference sequence). The CDR3 extends over 15 amino acids. CDR3 residues: CSARAAGTDTGELFF. Written as DNA, the CDR3 is TGCAGTGCTAGAGCGGCGGGAACGGACACCGGGGAGCTGTTTTTT.

The CDR3, as DNA: TGTGCCAGCAGCCCGCGACTAGCGGGGGCGACGGGCACCGGGGAGCTGTTTTTT. This translates into CASSPRLAGATGTGELFF. The genes are TRBV7-3 and TRBJ2-2, with 12 bases fitting TRBD2. The CDR3 covers 18 residues. CDR1 SGHTA and CDR2 FQGTGA come from the germline V gene. Trimming took 5 bases from V and 4 from J; bases not matched to a gene: 11.

The genes are TRBV2 and TRBJ2-2; a possible D gene is TRBD1 (6 bases). Per germline, CDR1 SNHLY and CDR2 FYNNEI. V lost 7 bases, J lost 3 bases, and 12 bases lay in between. The CDR3 spans 14 residues. In DNA form, the CDR3 reads TGTGCCAGCAATCGGGACACCTACACCGGGGAGCTGTTTTTT. It translates to CASNRDTYTGELFF.

The DNA for the CDR3 is TGCAGTGCTAGAGATCCCCGCGAGCAGTACTTC. This translates into CSARDPREQYF. The J gene is TRBJ2-7, the V gene TRBV20-1; D gene uncertain. V was cut by 0 bases and J by 6 bases, with 6 bases left in between. CDR1 is DFQATT and CDR2 is SNEGSKA in the germline V gene (reference sequence). This CDR3 is built from 11 residues.

This clonotype has just a few counts. The CDR3 bases are TGCAGTGCCTCCGACCCGACAGGGGGCTACGAGCAGTACTTC. This translates into CSASDPTGGYEQYF. V gene TRBV20-1 combines with J gene TRBJ2-7; 9 nucleotides match TRBD1. The J segment lost 3 bases and the V segment lost 6 bases, leaving 9 bases of the junction unmatched. The germline CDR1 and CDR2 sequences are DFQATT and SNEGSKA (reference sequence). The CDR3 consists of 14 residues.

This clonotype came up many times. The J gene is TRBJ2-7, the V gene TRBV24-1; D is possibly TRBD1 (5 bases). The CDR3 covers 13 residues. Trimming left V 9 bases short and J 3 bases short, with 14 bases between. From germline, CDR1 is KGHDR and CDR2 SFDVKD. The CDR3 region is CATAEPGRYEQYF. CDR3 bases: TGTGCCACCGCAGAACCAGGGCGCTACGAGCAGTACTTC.

This clonotype came up a few times. V gene TRBV7-9 combines with J gene TRBJ2-7; D ambiguous. Germline CDR1 SEHNR, CDR2 FQNEAQ (reference sequence). Trimming shortened V by 3 bases and J by 2 bases, and 11 bases separated the two germline ends. CDR3 length: 14 amino acids. The CDR3 spells CASSFSASPYEQYF. Written as DNA, the CDR3 is TGTGCCAGCAGCTTTTCCGCCAGTCCCTACGAGCAGTACTTC.

V is TRBV10-1 and J is TRBJ2-7; 8 bases agree with TRBD2. The V gene's germline CDR1 is WNHNN and CDR2 SYGVQD (reference sequence). The J segment lost 9 bases and the V segment lost 7 bases, leaving 11 bases of the junction unmatched. The CDR3 totals 13 residues. CDR3 loop: CASTPGGICGQYF. For the CDR3, the DNA is TGCGCCAGCACCCCGGGAGGGATTTGTGGGCAGTACTTC.

V usage is TRBV20-1 and J usage is TRBJ1-1; D unclear. The length of the CDR3 is 15 residues. Looked up from germline, CDR1 is DFQATT and CDR2 is SNEGSKA (reference sequence). V lost 0 bases and J 7 bases, leaving 18 bases between the germline ends. CDR3 residues: CSARDDLRAAGEAFF. In DNA, the CDR3 is TGCAGTGCTAGAGATGACCTCCGGGCAGCGGGTGAAGCTTTCTTT.

There are a few counts of this clonotype. This rearrangement joins TRBV27 to TRBJ2-7; 7 nucleotides agree with TRBD2. Germline trimming cut 5 bases from V and 3 bases from J; bases unmatched to any gene: 13. Germline CDR1 and CDR2: MNHEY and SMNVEV (reference sequence). CDR3 length: 16 residues. CDR3 amino acids: CASSPLGRGSGYEQYF. CDR3 coding DNA: TGTGCCAGCAGTCCGCTTGGGCGGGGGAGTGGCTACGAGCAGTACTTC.

This clonotype was detected ten times or more. This CDR3 is CASSLVVGPGAETQYF. CDR3 in DNA: TGCGCCAGCAGCTTGGTCGTGGGGCCAGGGGCAGAGACCCAGTACTTC. The chain carries TRBV5-1 and TRBJ2-5, with D possibly being TRBD1 (6 bases). Germline loops: CDR1 SGHRS, CDR2 YFSETQ. V dropped 0 bases and J dropped 4 bases, with 16 bases sitting between them. The CDR3 runs to 16 residues.

This clonotype was recorded at least ten times. One junction end disagrees with the germline gene, perhaps due to a read error. The chain joins TRBV5-1 to TRBJ2-1, with D maybe TRBD2 (6 bases). This CDR3 is 16 amino acids long. Looked up from germline, CDR1 is SGHRS and CDR2 is YFSETQ. This CDR3 reads CASSSLAGSSYNEQFF. The CDR3 DNA reads as TGTGCCAGCAGTTCTCTCGCGGGGAGCTCCTACAATGAGCAGTTCTTC.

V is TRBV5-1 and J is TRBJ2-5; TRBD1 is a possible D gene (7 bases). Germline CDR1 SGHRS, CDR2 YFSETQ. The CDR3 runs to 15 residues. Between the trimmed V and J ends, which lost 3 bases and 0 bases, there was a span of 12 bases. The CDR3 here is CASSSTGRYQETQYF. The CDR3 coding sequence is TGCGCCAGCAGCTCGACAGGGAGGTACCAAGAGACCCAGTACTTC.

This clonotype turned up a few times. This sequence joins TRBV20-1 and TRBJ2-3; no firm D call. The CDR3 contains 15 residues. V lost 5 bases to trimming and J lost 0 bases, with 15 bases between them. Germline CDR1 DFQATT, CDR2 SNEGSKA (reference sequence). The DNA of the CDR3 is TGCAGTGCTCGTGGCCGCAAAGCTAGCACAGATACGCAGTATTTT. Residues: CSARGRKASTDTQYF.